This is a list of T cell receptor beta chains from one sample in a study of blood T cell repertoires in COVID-19. TCRdb keeps only in-frame clones here, not all; method: immunoSEQ multiplex PCR. The table lists some 130,000 clones, around 86% of them singletons. Source material: peripheral blood. Source of these receptors: a woman in her seventies with COVID-19, enrolled during active disease. The CDR3 runs from the conserved cysteine through the conserved F or W. A D gene is named only where the DNA matches it firmly. Clone sizes are given selectively: once, few, many, or a class where the clone is expanded.

J: TRBJ2-5
size: -
length: 12
V: TRBV2
D: -
CDR3: CASSWSQETQYF
DNA: TGTGCCAGCAGCTGGAGTCAAGAGACCCAGTACTTC

J: TRBJ2-3
size: -
length: 15
V: TRBV6-5
D: TRBD1
CDR3: CASRVTGGGADTQYF
DNA: TGTGCCAGCAGGGTAACAGGGGGCGGAGCAGATACGCAGTATTTT

J: TRBJ1-5
size: -
length: 13
V: TRBV29-1
D: TRBD1
CDR3: CSVGTGGGQPQHF
DNA: TGCAGCGTGGGGACAGGGGGTGGGCAGCCCCAGCATTTT

J: TRBJ2-2
size: -
length: 15
V: TRBV29-1
D: TRBD2
CDR3: CSVLSGSGRAGELFF
DNA: TGCAGCGTTCTCAGCGGGAGCGGTCGGGCCGGGGAGCTGTTTTTT

J: TRBJ2-7
size: -
length: 14
V: TRBV10-1
D: TRBD2
CDR3: CASSRGGGSYEQYF
DNA: TGCGCCAGCAGCCGCGGCGGGGGGTCCTACGAGCAGTACTTC

J: TRBJ2-7
size: -
length: 14
V: TRBV5-6
D: TRBD1
CDR3: CASSLSDRESGQYF
DNA: TGTGCCAGCAGCTTGTCCGACAGGGAATCGGGGCAGTACTTC

J: TRBJ2-7
size: many
length: 11
V: TRBV2
D: -
CDR3: CASNQLYEQYF
DNA: TGTGCCAGCAATCAGTTATACGAGCAGTACTTC

J: TRBJ1-4
size: -
length: 17
V: TRBV5-4
D: TRBD1
CDR3: CASSLGGGAGLSEKLFF
DNA: TGTGCCAGCAGCTTGGGAGGGGGCGCCGGTTTGAGTGAAAAACTGTTTTTT

J: TRBJ1-1
size: -
length: 14
V: TRBV7-2
D: -
CDR3: CASSLTRGTTEAFF
DNA: TGTGCCAGCAGCTTAACTCGGGGGACCACTGAAGCTTTCTTT

J: TRBJ1-2
size: -
length: 19
V: TRBV7-8
D: -
CDR3: CASSSPPPWDKQVVYGYTF
DNA: TGTGCCAGCAGCTCACCCCCACCGTGGGACAAACAGGTAGTCTATGGCTACACCTTC

J: TRBJ1-4
size: -
length: 16
V: TRBV18
D: -
CDR3: CASSPSGGTTNEKLFF
DNA: TGTGCCAGCTCACCAAGTGGGGGGACAACTAATGAAAAACTGTTTTTT

J: TRBJ1-2
size: once
length: 13
V: TRBV14
D: -
CDR3: CASSQQFVEGYTF
DNA: TGTGCCAGCAGCCAACAGTTCGTCGAAGGCTACACCTTC

J: TRBJ1-1
size: -
length: 14
V: TRBV5-5
D: -
CDR3: CASSLPGQLLGAFF
DNA: TGTGCCAGCAGCTTGCCCGGACAGCTATTGGGAGCTTTCTTT

J: TRBJ2-1
size: -
length: 15
V: TRBV7-9
D: TRBD2
CDR3: CASSFSRGGVNEQFF
DNA: TGTGCCAGCAGCTTTTCGCGGGGGGGCGTCAATGAGCAGTTCTTC

J: TRBJ1-6
size: -
length: 14
V: TRBV5-6
D: TRBD1
CDR3: CASSLGQPDSPLHF
DNA: TGTGCCAGCAGCCTGGGACAGCCCGACTCACCCCTCCACTTT

J: TRBJ2-7
size: -
length: 13
V: TRBV6-5
D: -
CDR3: CASRGIYHSEQYF
DNA: TGTGCCAGCAGGGGCATCTACCACTCCGAGCAGTACTTC

J: TRBJ2-7
size: once
length: 14
V: TRBV5-1
D: TRBD1
CDR3: CASSPGQVAYEQYF
DNA: TGCGCCAGCAGCCCAGGACAGGTGGCCTACGAGCAGTACTTC

J: TRBJ2-7
size: -
length: 13
V: TRBV10-3
D: -
CDR3: CAISERQSHEQYF
DNA: TGTGCCATCAGTGAACGACAATCCCACGAGCAGTACTTC

J: TRBJ2-3
size: -
length: 14
V: TRBV30
D: TRBD2
CDR3: CACRAGTSTDTQYF
DNA: TGTGCCTGCAGAGCGGGGACTAGCACAGATACGCAGTATTTT

J: TRBJ2-1
size: -
length: 13
V: TRBV4-2
D: -
CDR3: CASSRELDNEQFF
DNA: TGTGCCAGCAGCCGCGAACTTGACAATGAGCAGTTCTTC

J: TRBJ2-2
size: -
length: 16
V: TRBV4-1
D: -
CDR3: CASSQGWPGNTGELFF
DNA: TGCGCCAGCAGCCAAGGGTGGCCGGGTAACACCGGGGAGCTGTTTTTT

J: TRBJ1-1
size: -
length: 15
V: TRBV27
D: -
CDR3: CASSLSLGLNTEAFF
DNA: TGTGCCAGCAGTTTATCGTTGGGCTTGAACACTGAAGCTTTCTTT

J: TRBJ1-2
size: -
length: 15
V: TRBV4-1
D: TRBD1
CDR3: CASSLRTGKDYGYTF
DNA: TGCGCCAGCAGCCTAAGGACAGGGAAAGACTATGGCTACACCTTC